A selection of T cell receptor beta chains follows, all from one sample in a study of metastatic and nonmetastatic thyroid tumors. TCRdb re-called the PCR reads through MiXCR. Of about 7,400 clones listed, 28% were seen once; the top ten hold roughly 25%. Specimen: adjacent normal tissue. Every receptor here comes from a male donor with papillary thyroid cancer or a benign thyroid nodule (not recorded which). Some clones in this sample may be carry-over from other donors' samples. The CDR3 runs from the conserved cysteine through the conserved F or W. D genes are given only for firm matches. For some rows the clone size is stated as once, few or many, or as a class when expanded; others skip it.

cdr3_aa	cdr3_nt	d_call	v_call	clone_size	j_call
CASSLNRGANYGYTF	TGTGCCAGCAGTTTAAACAGGGGAGCTAACTATGGCTACACCTTC	TRBD1	TRBV28	NA	TRBJ1-2
CASSPPGTKRTDTQYF	TGTGCCAGCTCACCACCGGGGACAAAGAGGACAGATACGCAGTATTTT	NA	TRBV18	many	TRBJ2-3
CSARDLAGSSYEQYF	TGCAGTGCTAGAGATCTCGCGGGGAGCTCCTACGAGCAGTACTTC	NA	TRBV20-1	medium-sized	TRBJ2-7
CASIRTCPLNTEAFF	TGTGCCAGCATTCGGACATGCCCCCTGAACACTGAAGCTTTCTTT	NA	TRBV6-1	few	TRBJ1-1
CASSPQGASYNSPLHF	TGTGCCAGCAGTCCGCAGGGGGCGTCCTATAATTCACCCCTCCACTTT	TRBD1	TRBV27	medium-sized	TRBJ1-6
CASSSLVWGSWELFF	TGTGCCAGCAGCTCGCTAGTGTGGGGGTCGTGGGAGCTGTTTTTT	NA	TRBV5-6	NA	TRBJ2-2
CASSIGNVNEQFF	TGTGCCAGTAGTATTGGGAATGTCAATGAGCAGTTCTTC	NA	TRBV19	few	TRBJ2-1
CSVPGQGAYEQYF	TGCAGCGTACCGGGACAGGGAGCCTACGAGCAGTACTTC	TRBD1	TRBV29-1	few	TRBJ2-7
CASSRRQGRQPQHF	TGTGCCAGCAGCCGTAGACAGGGGAGGCAGCCCCAGCATTTT	TRBD1	TRBV5-6	NA	TRBJ1-5
CASRLINEQYF	TGTGCCAGCAGACTAATTAACGAGCAGTACTTC	NA	TRBV28	few	TRBJ2-7
CASSFAGGSWVQYF	TGTGCCAGCAGTTTTGCCGGTGGGTCTTGGGTGCAGTACTTC	NA	TRBV12-3/TRBV12-4	few	TRBJ2-7
CASRTGLRARDTQYF	TGTGCCAGCAGAACGGGGCTCCGTGCCAGAGATACGCAGTATTTT	NA	TRBV7-8	NA	TRBJ2-3
CASSPMSGAGNTIYF	TGTGCCAGCAGCCCCATGAGCGGGGCTGGAAACACCATATATTTT	NA	TRBV11-2	medium-sized	TRBJ1-3
CASSLRAGGNEKLFF	TGTGCCAGCAGCTTAAGGGCAGGGGGGAATGAAAAACTGTTTTTT	TRBD1	TRBV7-9	many	TRBJ1-4
CASSYTGSSYEQYF	TGTGCCAGCAGCTATACAGGTTCCTCCTACGAGCAGTACTTC	NA	TRBV6-1	NA	TRBJ2-7
CASSLPGELFF	TGTGCCAGCAGTTTACCCGGGGAGCTGTTTTTT	NA	TRBV28	NA	TRBJ2-2
CASSLGGAQETQYF	TGTGCCAGCAGCTTGGGAGGGGCGCAAGAGACCCAGTACTTC	TRBD2	TRBV11-3	NA	TRBJ2-5
CASSLRGGTASYEQYF	TGTGCCAGCAGCCTCCGTGGGGGGACAGCCTCCTACGAGCAGTACTTC	NA	TRBV11-3	NA	TRBJ2-7
CASSPVGGGSDGYTF	TGTGCCAGCAGCCCCGTGGGGGGGGGCAGCGATGGCTACACCTTC	NA	TRBV11-3	large	TRBJ1-2
CSAKMNTEAFF	TGCAGTGCTAAAATGAACACTGAAGCTTTCTTT	NA	TRBV20-1	NA	TRBJ1-1
CASSLGSAGGQRTEALF	TGCGCCAGCAGCTTGGGGTCGGCGGGGGGGCAGAGGACTGAAGCTCTCTTT	NA	TRBV5-1	NA	TRBJ1-1
CASKEGGVNTIYF	TGTGCCAGCAAGGAAGGCGGGGTGAACACCATATATTTT	NA	TRBV28	medium-sized	TRBJ1-3
CASSFSGGGDTQYF	TGTGCCAGCAGCTTTAGCGGGGGGGGAGATACGCAGTATTTT	TRBD2	TRBV7-9	medium-sized	TRBJ2-3
CATSREGGHGAFF	TGTGCCACCAGCAGAGAGGGGGGACATGGAGCTTTCTTT	NA	TRBV15	medium-sized	TRBJ1-1
CASSSLLGLNTEAFF	TGTGCCAGCAGTTCCTTGCTGGGACTAAACACTGAAGCTTTCTTT	NA	TRBV7-2	many	TRBJ1-1
CASTYDRDDTEAFF	TGTGCCAGCACCTACGACAGGGATGACACTGAAGCTTTCTTT	TRBD1	TRBV28	medium-sized	TRBJ1-1
CASSLFGSGGANVLTF	TGTGCCAGCAGCTTATTTGGATCAGGTGGGGCCAACGTCCTGACTTTC	NA	TRBV11-2	NA	TRBJ2-6
CASSLEDGRQETQYF	TGCGCCAGCAGCTTGGAAGACGGCCGGCAAGAGACCCAGTACTTC	NA	TRBV5-1	medium-sized	TRBJ2-5
CASSQDSRGLGAFF	TGCGCCAGCAGCCAAGATAGTCGGGGGCTTGGAGCTTTCTTT	NA	TRBV4-3	once	TRBJ1-1
CASTPRAGTEAFF	TGTGCCAGCACGCCCCGGGCGGGCACTGAAGCTTTCTTT	NA	TRBV27	few	TRBJ1-1
CASSPLEGLSGKLFF	TGCGCCAGCAGCCCCCTAGAGGGGTTGAGTGGAAAACTGTTTTTT	NA	TRBV4-1	NA	TRBJ1-4
CASTGGGNTIYF	TGTGCCAGCACGGGAGGGGGAAACACCATATATTTT	NA	TRBV6-1	few	TRBJ1-3
CASSPYGVGLDSPLHF	TGTGCCAGCAGTCCCTACGGCGTAGGGTTGGATTCACCCCTCCACTTT	NA	TRBV27	many	TRBJ1-6
CAWGAAAHNEKLFF	TGTGCCTGGGGGGCCGCAGCTCATAATGAAAAACTGTTTTTT	NA	TRBV30	NA	TRBJ1-4
CASSPDYLSTDTQYF	TGTGCCAGCAGCCCCGACTATCTTAGCACAGATACGCAGTATTTT	NA	TRBV7-2	medium-sized	TRBJ2-3
CATTTGGYNTEAFF	TGTGCCACCACTACAGGGGGCTACAACACTGAAGCTTTCTTT	TRBD1	TRBV5-6	many	TRBJ1-1
CVSISQETQYF	TGTGTCAGCATCTCACAAGAGACCCAGTACTTC	NA	TRBV7-6	few	TRBJ2-5
CASSSGTLVGKEQYF	TGTGCCAGCAGTTCCGGTACTCTCGTTGGCAAAGAGCAGTACTTC	NA	TRBV12-3/TRBV12-4	NA	TRBJ2-7
CASRRQGASTDTQYF	TGCGCCAGCAGAAGACAGGGGGCGAGCACAGATACGCAGTATTTT	TRBD1	TRBV5-1	NA	TRBJ2-3
CASSLERLVRGDTQYF	TGCGCCAGCAGCTTGGAACGCCTAGTCAGGGGCGATACGCAGTATTTT	NA	TRBV5-1	many	TRBJ2-3
CASSQDLVTEAFF	TGCGCCAGCAGCCAAGATTTGGTAACTGAAGCTTTCTTT	NA	TRBV4-3	many	TRBJ1-1
CASSPIRGRDTGELFF	TGTGCCAGCAGCCCCATCCGTGGCAGGGACACCGGGGAGCTGTTTTTT	NA	TRBV11-3	NA	TRBJ2-2
CASGWGGLVETRGVGTEAFF	TGTGCTAGTGGTTGGGGGGGCCTGGTTGAGACAAGGGGCGTTGGCACTGAAGCTTTCTTT	NA	TRBV12-5	NA	TRBJ1-1
CSAIGQTNTEAFF	TGCAGTGCTATAGGACAGACCAACACTGAAGCTTTCTTT	NA	TRBV20-1	NA	TRBJ1-1
CASSPSYEQYF	TGTGCCAGCAGCCCCTCCTACGAGCAGTACTTC	NA	TRBV9	few	TRBJ2-7
CASSLGPGPAYEQYF	TGTGCCAGCAGCTTGGGACCGGGTCCTGCCTACGAGCAGTACTTC	NA	TRBV7-3	NA	TRBJ2-7
CSARGGGGRDQPQHF	TGCAGTGCTAGAGGAGGAGGGGGTAGGGATCAGCCCCAGCATTTT	NA	TRBV20-1	NA	TRBJ1-5
CAIGEGTGGRYEQYF	TGTGCCATCGGGGAAGGGACAGGGGGTCGCTACGAGCAGTACTTC	TRBD1	TRBV10-3	NA	TRBJ2-7
CSARGSGGGGDTQYF	TGCAGTGCTAGAGGTAGCGGGGGGGGAGGAGATACGCAGTATTTT	TRBD2	TRBV20-1	medium-sized	TRBJ2-3
CASSPEGGRSAYGYTF	TGTGCCAGCAGTCCCGAGGGGGGGCGCTCGGCCTATGGCTACACCTTC	NA	TRBV27	NA	TRBJ1-2
CASSLGHRDGHYEQYF	TGCGCCAGCAGCTTGGGGCACCGGGACGGTCACTACGAGCAGTACTTC	NA	TRBV5-1	medium-sized	TRBJ2-7
CASSLNPDAYQFF	TGTGCCAGCAGCTTAAACCCAGACGCTTATCAGTTCTTC	NA	TRBV7-3	once	TRBJ2-1
CASSRPNGAGELFF	TGTGCCAGCAGCCGCCCCAACGGGGCCGGGGAGCTGTTTTTT	NA	TRBV4-2	NA	TRBJ2-2
CASSLVPLAGHTDTQYF	TGTGCCAGCAGCTTAGTCCCGCTAGCGGGACACACAGATACGCAGTATTTT	TRBD2	TRBV7-9	medium-sized	TRBJ2-3
CASRDPDRGETQYF	TGTGCCAGCAGAGATCCGGACAGGGGCGAGACCCAGTACTTC	TRBD1	TRBV2	medium-sized	TRBJ2-5
CASTQTGNTEAFF	TGTGCCAGCACCCAGACAGGAAACACTGAAGCTTTCTTT	NA	TRBV6-1	large	TRBJ1-1
CATQRRASDTQYF	TGTGCCACCCAACGCAGGGCCTCCGATACGCAGTATTTT	NA	TRBV24-1	few	TRBJ2-3
CASSSLRVSGGQSYEQYF	TGTGCCAGCAGTTCCCTCCGGGTTAGCGGGGGGCAATCCTACGAGCAGTACTTC	TRBD2	TRBV6-5	few	TRBJ2-7
CASPGAAYNEQFF	TGTGCCAGCCCCGGGGCGGCCTACAATGAGCAGTTCTTC	NA	TRBV7-8	NA	TRBJ2-1